The rows below give T cell receptor beta chains drawn from one sample of a study of identical twins. TCRdb recomputed calls from the 5' RACE reads with MiXCR, one row per CDR3 protein. The sample shows a few hundred thousand distinct CDR3 sequences, about 10% of them seen only once. The sample consisted of memory T cells sorted from blood. The receptors originated from a man aged 45 to 65 in good health. CDR3s include the opening cysteine and the closing phenylalanine or tryptophan. The D gene is left open where the match is weak. Not every row has a clone size; where given, it reads once, few, many or a size class.

>TRBJ2-3|many|TRBD1|TRBV5-1
CASSEGQGVSDTQYF
TGCGCCAGCAGCGAAGGACAGGGGGTCTCAGATACGCAGTATTTT
>TRBJ2-5|-|-|TRBV12-3/TRBV12-4
CASSLSLQETQYF
TGTGCCAGCAGTTTATCCCTCCAAGAGACCCAGTACTTC
>TRBJ2-2|-|-|TRBV5-1
CASSLGTGQKTGELFF
TGCGCCAGCAGCTTGGGGACCGGTCAAAAGACCGGGGAGCTGTTTTTT
>TRBJ2-5|-|-|TRBV4-2
CASSQDWQIETQYF
TGTGCCAGCAGCCAAGACTGGCAGATAGAGACCCAGTACTTC
>TRBJ2-5|many|-|TRBV5-1
CASRQQGEETQYF
TGCGCCAGCAGACAACAGGGAGAAGAGACCCAGTACTTC
>TRBJ1-1|-|-|TRBV6-1
CASMRKYTMNTEAFF
TGTGCCAGCATGAGGAAATATACCATGAACACTGAAGCTTTCTTT
>TRBJ2-3|-|-|TRBV12-3/TRBV12-4
CASSLGDTAGSTDTQYF
TGTGCCAGCAGCCTGGGGGACACGGCGGGGAGCACAGATACGCAGTATTTT
>TRBJ2-7|-|TRBD2|TRBV2
CASNGGLAGGASYEQYF
TGTGCCAGCAACGGGGGACTAGCGGGAGGAGCCTCCTACGAGCAGTACTTC
>TRBJ1-1|few|-|TRBV10-3
CAISESRVSQNTEAFF
TGTGCCATCAGTGAGTCTCGGGTCTCGCAGAACACTGAAGCTTTCTTT
>TRBJ2-3|many|-|TRBV3-1
CASSQEEQGGGTDTQYF
TGTGCCAGCAGCCAAGAGGAGCAGGGAGGAGGCACAGATACGCAGTATTTT
>TRBJ2-3|few|-|TRBV7-2
CASSLMTSSRDTQYF
TGTGCCAGCAGCTTAATGACATCAAGTCGAGATACGCAGTATTTT
>TRBJ1-2|many|TRBD1|TRBV4-3
CASSQELGDSLYGYTF
TGCGCCAGCAGCCAAGAACTCGGGGACAGCCTGTATGGCTACACCTTC
>TRBJ2-5|-|-|TRBV28
CASSFWGRRNVETQYF
TGTGCCAGCAGTTTTTGGGGTAGGCGTAATGTCGAGACCCAGTACTTC
>TRBJ1-2|-|-|TRBV12-3/TRBV12-4
CASDGGYGYTF
TGTGCCAGTGACGGAGGGTATGGCTACACCTTC
>TRBJ2-3|-|-|TRBV5-1
CASSPGTPSTDTQYF
TGCGCCAGCAGCCCCGGGACACCTAGCACAGATACGCAGTATTTT
>TRBJ2-1|few|-|TRBV20-1
CSAGRGAYNEQFF
TGCAGTGCAGGGAGGGGGGCCTACAATGAGCAGTTCTTC
>TRBJ1-5|many|TRBD1|TRBV3-1
CASSQRQGGQPQHF
TGTGCCAGCAGCCAGAGACAGGGCGGTCAGCCCCAGCATTTT
>TRBJ2-4|few|-|TRBV6-1
CASSESPQNIQYF
TGTGCCAGCAGTGAATCTCCCCAAAACATTCAGTACTTC